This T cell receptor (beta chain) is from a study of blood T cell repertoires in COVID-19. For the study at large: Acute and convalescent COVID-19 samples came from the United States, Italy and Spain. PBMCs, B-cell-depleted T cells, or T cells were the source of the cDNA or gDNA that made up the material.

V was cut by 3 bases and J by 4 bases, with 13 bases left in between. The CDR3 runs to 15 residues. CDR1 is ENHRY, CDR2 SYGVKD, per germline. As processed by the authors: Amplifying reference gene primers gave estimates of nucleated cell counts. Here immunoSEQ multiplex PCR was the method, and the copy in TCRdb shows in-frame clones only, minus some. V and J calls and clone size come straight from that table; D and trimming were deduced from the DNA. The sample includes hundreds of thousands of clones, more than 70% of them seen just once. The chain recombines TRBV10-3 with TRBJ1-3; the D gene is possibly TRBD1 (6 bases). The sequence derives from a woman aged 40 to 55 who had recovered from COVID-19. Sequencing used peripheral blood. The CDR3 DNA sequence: TGTGCCATCAGTGATTACAGGGATTCAGGAAACACCATATATTTT. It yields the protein CAISDYRDSGNTIYF.